This T cell receptor beta chain was observed in a study of early T cells in non-severe SARS-CoV-2 infection. Background on the study: Chains were not paired, and sequencing was done on bulk RNA from unsorted whole blood. Study conclusions and caveats: Anti-spike CD8 specificities were favored by VDJdb matching, whose results missed private and CD4 specificities.

Separate cDNA molecules each had unique molecular identifiers attached to them. MiXCR was run by TCRdb on the 5' RACE reads, yielding one entry per CDR3 protein. The sample includes some 40,000 distinct CDR3 sequences, about 5% seen only once; the top ten take 30%. As concerns this clonotype: What it binds is unknown. A much larger clone differs from this one at a single base, so this may be a read error.

Specimen: whole blood. The receptor's source is an adult who was a healthcare worker with PCR-confirmed SARS-CoV-2 infection or an uninfected control (not recorded which).

This chain's CDR3 is CASSFRLVWGEQFF. For the CDR3, the DNA is TGCGCCAGCAGCTTCAGACTAGTATGGGGTGAGCAGTTCTTC. The chain couples TRBV5-1 to TRBJ2-1; TRBD2 might be the D (6 bases). CDR3 length: 14 amino acids. Trimming took off 2 bases at V and 9 bases at J, with 15 bases between the two ends. Germline CDR1 reads SGHRS; CDR2 reads YFSETQ. Based on the CDR3 plus reference TRBV5-1 and TRBJ2-1, the full variable domain is KAGVTQTPRYLIKTRGQQVTLSCSPISGHRSVSWYQQTPGQGLQFLFEYFSETQRNKGNFPGRFSGRQFSNSRSEMNVSTLELGDSALYLCASSFRLVWGEQFFGPGTRLTVL.